A selection of T cell receptor beta chains follows, all from one sample in a study of beta chain features in type 1 diabetes. The repertoire was sequenced with immunoSEQ multiplex PCR; TCRdb's copy has only in-frame clones and lacks some. The table shows 600,000 to 750,000 clones, with around 12% occurring only once. Material: naive CD4+ T cells from blood. The receptor set was obtained from a man aged 30 to 45 with type 1 diabetes. The CDR3 runs from the conserved cysteine through the conserved F or W. Each record gives: V gene, D gene, clone size, J gene, CDR3 protein, CDR3 DNA. A D gene is named only where the DNA matches it firmly. Clone size appears in some rows only: once, few, many, or a class for an expanded clone.

V: TRBV7-2
D: .
size: .
J: TRBJ2-7
CDR3: CASSLSAGSSYEQYF
DNA: TGTGCCAGCAGCTTAAGTGCTGGAAGCTCCTACGAGCAGTACTTC

V: TRBV5-4
D: .
size: .
J: TRBJ1-6
CDR3: CASSLWAGVSPLHF
DNA: TGTGCCAGCAGCTTGTGGGCAGGGGTCTCACCCCTCCACTTT

V: TRBV10-3
D: TRBD1
size: .
J: TRBJ2-7
CDR3: CAISGQGLSYEQYF
DNA: TGTGCCATCAGTGGACAGGGCCTCTCCTACGAGCAGTACTTC

V: TRBV6-6
D: TRBD2
size: few
J: TRBJ2-7
CDR3: CASSYSGLAGSEQYF
DNA: TGTGCCAGCAGTTACTCTGGACTAGCGGGTAGCGAGCAGTACTTC

V: TRBV10-3
D: TRBD1
size: few
J: TRBJ2-7
CDR3: CAISDSEGTGSYEQYF
DNA: TGTGCCATCAGTGATAGTGAGGGGACAGGCAGCTACGAGCAGTACTTC

V: TRBV4-2
D: .
size: few
J: TRBJ1-5
CDR3: CASSQEFSNQPQHF
DNA: TGTGCCAGCAGCCAAGAGTTCAGCAATCAGCCCCAGCATTTT

V: TRBV30
D: .
size: .
J: TRBJ1-2
CDR3: CAWSQNRAGYTF
DNA: TGTGCCTGGAGTCAGAACAGGGCTGGCTACACCTTC

V: TRBV5-4
D: TRBD1
size: few
J: TRBJ2-5
CDR3: CASSLFGQGQETQYF
DNA: TGTGCCAGCAGCCTGTTCGGACAGGGCCAAGAGACCCAGTACTTC

V: TRBV7-9
D: TRBD2
size: .
J: TRBJ2-7
CDR3: CASSPRAGDSYEQYF
DNA: TGTGCCAGCAGCCCTCGGGCGGGGGACTCCTACGAGCAGTACTTC

V: TRBV27
D: .
size: few
J: TRBJ2-3
CDR3: CASSFIGTTDTQYF
DNA: TGTGCCAGCAGTTTTATCGGGACCACAGATACGCAGTATTTT

V: TRBV4-2
D: .
size: few
J: TRBJ2-7
CDR3: CASSQVGRSYEQYF
DNA: TGTGCCAGCAGCCAAGTAGGCAGGAGCTACGAGCAGTACTTC

V: TRBV29-1
D: .
size: .
J: TRBJ2-1
CDR3: CSAYRGDEQFF
DNA: TGCAGCGCGTATCGGGGTGATGAGCAGTTCTTC

V: TRBV29-1
D: .
size: few
J: TRBJ2-7
CDR3: CSVSWTYEQYF
DNA: TGCAGCGTGAGTTGGACCTACGAGCAGTACTTC

V: TRBV18
D: TRBD1
size: .
J: TRBJ2-5
CDR3: CASSPGTGHQETQYF
DNA: TGTGCCAGCTCACCCGGGACAGGTCACCAAGAGACCCAGTACTTC

V: TRBV5-4
D: TRBD1
size: .
J: TRBJ2-3
CDR3: CASSGGQGKVNTQYF
DNA: TGTGCCAGCAGCGGGGGACAGGGGAAGGTAAATACGCAGTATTTT

V: TRBV4-3
D: TRBD1
size: once
J: TRBJ2-2
CDR3: CASSQGWGQTNTGELFF
DNA: TGCGCCAGCAGCCAAGGATGGGGACAGACGAACACCGGGGAGCTGTTTTTT

V: TRBV6-6
D: .
size: .
J: TRBJ1-3
CDR3: CASSAGSAGNTIYF
DNA: TGTGCCAGCAGTGCAGGGTCCGCTGGAAACACCATATATTTT

V: TRBV2
D: .
size: few
J: TRBJ1-2
CDR3: CASRYRSNYGYTF
DNA: TGTGCCAGCAGATACAGATCTAACTATGGCTACACCTTC

V: TRBV19
D: .
size: few
J: TRBJ2-7
CDR3: CASSSPAREQYF
DNA: TGTGCCAGTAGTAGCCCCGCCCGCGAGCAGTACTTC

V: TRBV10-1
D: TRBD1
size: few
J: TRBJ1-4
CDR3: CASSEPTGELFF
DNA: TGCGCCAGCAGTGAGCCCACAGGGGAACTGTTTTTT

V: TRBV5-4
D: TRBD1
size: few
J: TRBJ1-6
CDR3: CASSWDRENSPLHF
DNA: TGTGCCAGCAGCTGGGACAGGGAGAATTCACCCCTCCACTTT

V: TRBV4-3
D: .
size: few
J: TRBJ1-2
CDR3: CASSQDWGSYGYTF
DNA: TGCGCCAGCAGCCAAGACTGGGGCTCCTATGGCTACACCTTC

V: TRBV29-1
D: TRBD2
size: .
J: TRBJ2-1
CDR3: CSARTSGGAPRNEQFF
DNA: TGCAGCGCTCGGACTAGCGGGGGGGCACCTCGAAATGAGCAGTTCTTC

V: TRBV2
D: .
size: .
J: TRBJ1-6
CDR3: CASRRNNNSPLHF
DNA: TGTGCCAGCAGAAGAAATAATAATTCACCCCTCCACTTT

V: TRBV29-1
D: .
size: few
J: TRBJ1-5
CDR3: CSAGTWKGPQHF
DNA: TGCAGCGCCGGGACATGGAAAGGGCCCCAGCATTTT

V: TRBV9
D: TRBD1
size: few
J: TRBJ2-3
CDR3: CASSSRTGADTQYF
DNA: TGTGCCAGCAGCTCTCGGACAGGGGCAGATACGCAGTATTTT

V: TRBV6-4
D: TRBD1
size: .
J: TRBJ1-5
CDR3: CASSPNRGGQPQHF
DNA: TGTGCCAGCAGCCCCAACAGGGGCGGTCAGCCCCAGCATTTT

V: TRBV11-3
D: .
size: .
J: TRBJ2-7
CDR3: CASSGPREQYF
DNA: TGTGCCAGCAGCGGGCCGAGGGAGCAGTACTTC

V: TRBV5-6
D: .
size: .
J: TRBJ1-3
CDR3: CASSLVAGHSGNTIYF
DNA: TGTGCCAGCAGCTTGGTCGCAGGCCACTCTGGAAACACCATATATTTT

V: TRBV2
D: .
size: .
J: TRBJ2-5
CDR3: CASKRGEQETQYF
DNA: TGTGCCAGCAAGAGGGGTGAGCAAGAGACCCAGTACTTC

V: TRBV14
D: .
size: .
J: TRBJ1-6
CDR3: CASSPSLNNSPLHF
DNA: TGTGCCAGCAGCCCCAGCTTGAATAATTCACCCCTCCACTTT

V: TRBV7-2
D: .
size: once
J: TRBJ2-5
CDR3: CASSLDGGRQETQYF
DNA: TGTGCCAGCAGCTTAGATGGGGGCCGCCAAGAGACCCAGTACTTC

V: TRBV5-6
D: TRBD1
size: .
J: TRBJ1-4
CDR3: CASSREGAGEKLFF
DNA: TGTGCCAGCAGCCGGGAGGGGGCCGGGGAAAAACTGTTTTTT

V: TRBV2
D: TRBD2
size: few
J: TRBJ2-7
CDR3: CASGSGTSNYEQYF
DNA: TGTGCCAGCGGCTCCGGGACTAGCAACTACGAGCAGTACTTC

V: TRBV4-3
D: .
size: .
J: TRBJ1-2
CDR3: CASSQEMDNYGYTF
DNA: TGCGCCAGCAGCCAAGAAATGGATAACTATGGCTACACCTTC

V: TRBV13
D: TRBD1
size: few
J: TRBJ1-4
CDR3: CASSSGAGGEKLFF
DNA: TGTGCCAGCAGCTCCGGGGCAGGGGGTGAAAAACTGTTTTTT

V: TRBV4-3
D: .
size: few
J: TRBJ2-7
CDR3: CASSQARDLDNEQYF
DNA: TGCGCCAGCAGCCAAGCCCGGGATCTAGACAACGAGCAGTACTTC

V: TRBV28
D: .
size: .
J: TRBJ1-2
CDR3: CASTQGRLDGYTF
DNA: TGTGCCAGTACTCAGGGCAGATTAGATGGCTACACCTTC

V: TRBV10-3
D: .
size: few
J: TRBJ1-2
CDR3: CAIRDNMTGYGYTF
DNA: TGTGCCATCAGGGACAACATGACGGGCTATGGCTACACCTTC

V: TRBV7-9
D: .
size: .
J: TRBJ2-7
CDR3: CASSLEEFSSYEQYF
DNA: TGTGCCAGCAGCTTAGAAGAGTTCAGCTCCTACGAGCAGTACTTC

V: TRBV2
D: TRBD2
size: few
J: TRBJ2-3
CDR3: CASRVGLAGTDTQYF
DNA: TGTGCCAGCAGGGTGGGACTAGCGGGCACAGATACGCAGTATTTT